One and the same sample provided the 19 T cell receptor beta chains below, sequenced in a study of T cell responses to AZD1222 COVID-19 vaccine (dated by TCRdb to the early 2020s). This specimen's time point label, per the study, means: baseline before first vaccination. The protocol used for the library was the immunoSEQ multiplex PCR assay. In its TCRdb copy, this immuneACCESS table keeps in-frame sequences only and misses some clones. Where compared with another copy, unresolved V genes explain less than half of these, and the others have no known cause. Within this sample are some 150,000 clones, with around 95% of them counted one time only. The top ten clones comprise about 1.3% of the sample. This material consisted of peripheral blood, taken on day 0 of AZD1222 vaccination. The receptors come from an adult in good health.

The V and J genes are TRBV7-2 and TRBJ1-1, with 8 bases aligning to TRBD1. The CDR3 has 14 amino acids. V shed 8 bases and J 4 bases; nucleotides not matched to a gene: 9. In germline, CDR1 is SGHTA, CDR2 FQGNSA. This CDR3 is CASGTQGGATEAFF. Here the CDR3 DNA reads TGTGCCAGCGGAACACAGGGGGGAGCCACTGAAGCTTTCTTT.

In this sample, this clone turned up once. The gene calls are TRBV28 and TRBJ2-7; 7 bases are a match to TRBD1. V was clipped by 5 bases and J by 1 base; unmatched bases: 5. The germline V gene encodes CDR1 MDHEN and CDR2 SYDVKM. This CDR3 comprises 14 residues. DNA for the CDR3: TGTGCCAGCAGTGGACAGGCATCTTCCTACGAGCAGTACGTC. It specifies CASSGQASSYEQYV.

This rearrangement joins TRBV6-5 to TRBJ1-5; 9 nucleotides line up with TRBD1. The CDR3 totals 15 residues. V gave up 10 bases and J gave up 10 bases; unmatched junction bases: 17. CDR1 and CDR2 from the germline V gene are MNHEY and SVGAGI. The CDR3 nucleotides are TGTGCCATACGGGACAGGGTTAATAGATTGGGACCCCAGCATTTT. It is translated as CAIRDRVNRLGPQHF.

The V call is TRBV5-1, the J call TRBJ2-3; 8 nucleotides line up with TRBD2. The CDR3 has 15 residues. The junction had 5 bases not matched to a gene; V was cut back by 5 bases and J by 0 bases. Germline CDR1 is SGHRS and CDR2 is YFSETQ. The CDR3 sequence is CASSRSGTSTDTQYF. The CDR3, as DNA: TGCGCCAGCAGTCGTAGCGGGACTAGCACAGATACGCAGTATTTT.

J is TRBJ2-1 and V is TRBV5-4; TRBD2 is a possible D gene (5 bases). Trimming shortened V by 4 bases and J by 9 bases, and 17 bases separated the two germline ends. Germline loops: CDR1 SGHNT, CDR2 YYREEE (reference sequence). The CDR3 covers 14 residues. For the CDR3, the DNA is TGTGCCAGCAGCCCGCCGACGGGGTCGCGTGAGCAGTTCTTC. It translates to CASSPPTGSREQFF.

The chain has TRBV5-1 and TRBJ1-1; D uncertain. The ends were cut back, 0 bases at V and 1 base at J, with 10 bases in the middle. The CDR3 has 15 amino acids. Germline V gives CDR1 SGHRS, CDR2 YFSETQ. In DNA, the CDR3 is TGCGCCAGCAGCTTGGCCGGCGGAAAGAACACTGAAGCTTTCTTT. Protein: CASSLAGGKNTEAFF.

This rearrangement joins TRBV5-1 to TRBJ1-1; 7 bases match TRBD1. Germline V CDR1 and CDR2: SGHRS, YFSETQ. The CDR3 totals 14 residues. After removal of 6 bases from V and 4 bases from J, the junction contained 9 bases not matched to a gene. For the CDR3, the DNA is TGCGCCAGCACCCTTGGGACAGTCATCACTGAAGCTTTCTTT. It translates to CASTLGTVITEAFF.

This clone was recorded a few times. This chain connects TRBV4-1 to TRBJ2-5; D might be TRBD2 (5 bases). CDR3 length: 14 residues. V was pared by 1 base and J by 5 bases, with 11 bases between. Germline V gene sequence: CDR1 MGHRA, CDR2 YSYEKL. CDR3 residues: CASSQVGSGETQYF. CDR3 bases: TGCGCCAGCAGCCAAGTGGGATCGGGGGAGACCCAGTACTTC.

The chain carries TRBV9 and TRBJ2-5, with 7 nucleotides matching TRBD2. The CDR3 totals 16 residues. V trimming: 0 bases; J trimming: 5 bases; junction bases outside the gene matches: 10. Germline V gene lookup returns CDR1 SGDLS and CDR2 YYNGEE. DNA for the CDR3: TGTGCCAGCAGCGTAGGTGGTGGGGGAGGGACGGAGACCCAGTACTTC. Protein: CASSVGGGGGTETQYF.

This clone came up once. The J gene is TRBJ1-2, the V gene TRBV7-9; no clear D gene. CDR1 and CDR2 (germline): SEHNR, FQNEAQ (reference sequence). The CDR3 extends over 16 amino acids. V lost 5 bases and J lost 8, with 24 bases in between. CDR3 loop: CASSRQEDRLTRGYTF. The CDR3 DNA reads as TGTGCCAGCAGCCGACAAGAAGATCGACTTACAAGGGGCTACACCTTC.

The chain joins TRBV4-1 to TRBJ1-2; D is uncertain. Per the germline V gene, CDR1 is MGHRA and CDR2 is YSYEKL. The CDR3 consists of 15 residues. V shed 1 base and J shed 1 base, with 10 bases lying between them. CDR3 in DNA: TGCGCCAGCAGCCAAGTTAACGCACTTAACTATGGCTACACCTTC. Amino acid sequence: CASSQVNALNYGYTF.

The J gene is TRBJ1-4, the V gene TRBV7-9; D not certain. This CDR3 spans 14 amino acids. Germline values: CDR1 SEHNR, CDR2 FQNEAQ (reference sequence). The V gene lost 4 bases and the J gene lost 0 bases, with 6 bases spanning the gap. The chain's CDR3 is CASSSISTNEKLFF. CDR3 nucleotide sequence: TGTGCCAGCAGCTCCATTTCAACTAATGAAAAACTGTTTTTT. The whole variable domain, remainder taken from reference TRBV7-9 and TRBJ1-4, is DTGVSQNPRHKITKRGQNVTFRCDPISEHNRLYWYRQTLGQGPEFLTYFQNEAQLEKSRLLSDRFSAERPKGSFSTLEIQRTEQGDSAMYLCASSSISTNEKLFFGSGTQLSVL.

The sample holds one count of this clone. The chain combines TRBV5-1 with TRBJ1-1, with D perhaps matching TRBD1 (6 bases). The V end was cut by 2 bases, the J end by 10 bases, with 12 bases between. The CDR3 consists of 12 residues. Germline V gene data show CDR1 as SGHRS and CDR2 as YFSETQ. CDR3 loop: CASSLGIGGAFF. CDR3 sequence (DNA): TGCGCCAGCAGCTTAGGTATAGGGGGAGCTTTCTTT. The whole variable domain, remainder taken from reference TRBV5-1 and TRBJ1-1, is KAGVTQTPRYLIKTRGQQVTLSCSPISGHRSVSWYQQTPGQGLQFLFEYFSETQRNKGNFPGRFSGRQFSNSRSEMNVSTLELGDSALYLCASSLGIGGAFFGQGTRLTVV.

V and J are TRBV28 and TRBJ1-4; TRBD1 agrees at 7 bases. The CDR3 length is 16 residues. Germline lookup yields CDR1 MDHEN and CDR2 SYDVKM. Trimming at V came to 11 bases and at J to 0 bases, leaving 12 bases not matched to a gene. CDR3 protein: CASMTGHAATNEKLFF. CDR3 nucleotide sequence: TGTGCCTCAATGACAGGGCACGCGGCAACTAATGAAAAACTGTTTTTT.

This rearrangement joins TRBV28 to TRBJ1-1, with D unclear. The CDR3 sequence is 15 residues long. The germline V gene has CDR1 MDHEN and CDR2 SYDVKM. V shed 1 base and J shed 0 bases, with 9 bases lying between them. Here the CDR3 reads CASSLLLTMNTEAFF. For the CDR3, the DNA is TGTGCCAGCAGTTTATTACTCACTATGAACACTGAAGCTTTCTTT.

CDR3 DNA: TGTGCCAGCATACCAGGGCACCCTGGGAACACTGAAGCTTTCTTT. This encodes CASIPGHPGNTEAFF. The chain joins TRBV2 to TRBJ1-1; TRBD1 is a possible D gene (5 bases). The CDR3 has 15 amino acids. Germline V gene data show CDR1 as SNHLY and CDR2 as FYNNEI. Trimming took off 7 bases at V and 1 base at J, with 16 bases between the two ends.

The chain employs TRBV4-3 and TRBJ1-6; D is unclear. The CDR3 has 14 amino acids. Germline lookup yields CDR1 LGHNA and CDR2 YSLEER. Trimming removed 3 bases at V and 7 bases at J, with 10 bases between. CDR3 in amino acids: CASSHRSENSPLHF. CDR3 bases: TGCGCCAGCAGCCATCGATCCGAAAATTCACCCCTCCACTTT.

CDR3 in amino acids: CASSQGGGNTEAFF. The DNA of the CDR3 is TGTGCCAGCAGCCAAGGCGGAGGAAACACTGAAGCTTTCTTT. The chain links TRBV4-2 to TRBJ1-1, with unresolved D. The CDR3 has 14 residues. V lost 1 base to trimming and J lost 2 bases, with 8 bases between them. CDR1 and CDR2 (germline): LGHNA, YNFKEQ.

V is TRBV5-1 and J is TRBJ1-5; tentative D call: TRBD1 (6 bases). In germline, CDR1 is SGHRS, CDR2 YFSETQ. V shed 3 bases and J shed 6 bases, with 13 bases lying between them. The CDR3 runs to 14 residues. CDR3 DNA sequence: TGCGCCAGCAGCTCAGGACAGACGGGTCAGCCCCAGCATTTT. Its translation is CASSSGQTGQPQHF. Variable domain in full (rest from reference TRBV5-1 and TRBJ1-5): KAGVTQTPRYLIKTRGQQVTLSCSPISGHRSVSWYQQTPGQGLQFLFEYFSETQRNKGNFPGRFSGRQFSNSRSEMNVSTLELGDSALYLCASSSGQTGQPQHFGDGTRLSIL.